The source of this TCR beta chain is a study of TIL therapy for anti-PD-1-resistant metastatic lung cancer. Study-level information: Median patient age was 54, ranging about 35-85 years. A few tumors were EGFR-mutant and two were ALK-rearranged.

Stated time point: pre-treatment sample, taken before nivolumab and TIL therapy. The libraries were made with immunoSEQ v3. Survey-level samples got 2 million to 2.5 million read pairs; deep-level samples got about 5-6.5 million. Clones were sequenced by immunoSEQ multiplex PCR, and TCRdb holds only the in-frame ones, with some missing. Here the sample spans more than 55,000 clones, roughly 77% being singletons. The germline gives CDR1 MNHEY, CDR2 SVGAGI. This CDR3 comprises 13 residues. With 7 bases removed from V and 11 bases from J, the gap between germline ends came to 18 bases. A few counts support this clone.

The chain combines TRBV6-5 with TRBJ2-1; a possible D gene is TRBD2 (6 bases). This TCR came from a person aged 25-80 years with non-small cell lung cancer. The sample consisted of blood, taken at baseline. CDR3 in amino acids: CASTEPPGLKQFF. Written as DNA, the CDR3 is TGTGCCAGCACCGAACCTCCGGGACTCAAGCAGTTCTTC.